This entry features one TCR beta chain sequence. This clone was seen more than once but under ten times. The antigen this receptor binds is unknown. The input lacks base qualities; no much larger clone sits a single base away. The time point label here, explained by the study, means: baseline before oral tofacitinib. Lesional scalp punch biopsies and peripheral blood were obtained from alopecia areata patients. PBMCs were isolated by density centrifugation and stained for CD3, CD4 and CD8, after which CD4+ and CD8+ T cells were sorted on a FACSAria. The data were taken from a study of CD8+ T cells in alopecia areata (dated 2018 in TCRdb). Regarding the research as a whole: The treated patients took part in an open-label pilot trial in which moderate-to-severe alopecia areata was treated with oral tofacitinib at 5 to 10 mg twice daily. Tofacitinib was given for 6 to 18 months, followed by 6 months of follow-up off drug to assess delayed response and recurrence. To study T cell clonal expansion in alopecia areata, the researchers applied high-throughput TCRbeta sequencing to both the C3H/HeJ mouse model and human patients. Human TCRbeta sequencing covered scalp tissue and sorted CD4+ and CD8+ peripheral blood T cells from patchy and totalis/universalis alopecia areata patients and healthy controls. Patients on tofacitinib were biopsied at baseline and after 4 and 24 weeks of treatment, and several of the patients also had a later scalp biopsy. Clonality in the scalp was compared among normal scalp (n=4), patchy alopecia areata scalp (n=8), and alopecia totalis/universalis scalp (n=8). RNA was extracted with the PAXgene miRNA kit for fixed scalp, the miRNeasy kit for PBMCs, and the RNeasy kit for mouse skin. TCRbeta CDR3 regions were amplified by immunoSEQ multiplex PCR with 35 Vbeta forward and 13 Jbeta reverse primers. The paper's findings and limits, for the study overall: Higher clonality and more expanded CD8+ clones were observed in lesional scalp than in normal scalp, particularly in alopecia totalis/universalis, a finding suggestive of antigenic drive. Shared TCR sequences between patients were less evident than in mice, which may be partly attributable to HLA diversity in the patient population. Resident alphabeta T cells in normal human skin are also sequenced, complicating scalp TCR repertoire analysis, unlike mouse skin dominated by gammadelta T cells.

Library preparation employed the immunoSEQ multiplex PCR assay. RNA was extracted from all samples and reverse transcribed into cDNA, which served as template for TCR sequencing. First-strand cDNA was synthesized with SuperScript III using a 2:1 mix of oligo-dT and random hexamers. A synthetic immune receptor repertoire was used to assess amplification bias, and residual bias was removed computationally. Regarding the original processing steps: Raw reads were preprocessed to remove errors, and CDR3 was defined by IMGT conventions from the conserved cysteine to phenylalanine. Clonality was computed as 1 minus the Shannon entropy, with the entropy normalized by log2 of the number of productive unique TCRs. Scalp TCRbeta sequences were cross-referenced with sorted blood CD4 and CD8 repertoires so that the CD4 or CD8 identity of scalp clones could be inferred. The table comes from immuneACCESS by way of TCRdb, which keeps in-frame sequences with V and J called. Part of the clones is missing from these tables; in studies checked, under half for an unresolved V gene and the rest for unknown reasons. That table is the source of V, J and clone size, and D and trimming were worked out from the DNA. Counted in this sample were 140,000 or so clones; approximately 49% of them appeared once. The ten largest make up about 1% of the sample.

CDR1 is given as SGHTA and CDR2 as FQGNSA, both from the germline V gene. From the cysteine up to the phenylalanine, the CDR3 has a length of 14 residues. CDR3 DNA only is kept here, 42 bases in frame from base 1. Unmatched junction bases come to 7, with V trimmed by 4 bases and J by 8 bases. The specimen was CD4+ T cells sorted from blood, collected at week 0. The TCR sequence derives from a human donor with alopecia areata. In this chain, TRBV7-2 is recombined with TRBJ2-1, and TRBD2 matches 8 of the central bases. Read as DNA, the sequence is TGTGCCAGCAGCTCCGGACTAGCAGGATATGAGCAGTTCTTC. This codes for CASSSGLAGYEQFF.